This record concerns one T cell receptor (beta chain) sequence. What it binds is not known. The sample comes from a study of OX40 agonist ivuxolimab in advanced cancers. About the research overall: Ivuxolimab, which patients received intravenously every 2 weeks, was dosed at 0.01 to 10 mg/kg. Patients were under 90% male with ages about 20 to 79, mean approximately 58. Notes on the study in general: Among the lowest peripheral clonal expansion occurred in 0.1-3.0 mg/kg partial responders.

Using immunoSEQ multiplex PCR, the repertoire was profiled, and TCRdb retains in-frame clones only, with some absent. The repertoire holds about 89,000 clones, with around nine tenths as singletons. CDR1 is SEHNR and CDR2 is FQNEAQ in the germline V gene (reference sequence). V lost 6 bases to trimming and J lost 5 bases; unmatched junction nucleotides: 6. The CDR3 loop spans 13 amino acids. This TCR was sampled from an adult with an advanced solid tumor such as melanoma, head and neck, liver or kidney cancer. J is TRBJ2-7 and V is TRBV7-9; 8 positions agree with TRBD1. The specimen comprised CD4+ or CD8+ T cells sorted from blood, sampled in a trial of the OX40 agonist ivuxolimab. This CDR3 is CASSRQGAHEQYF. The CDR3 DNA reads as TGTGCCAGCAGTCGTCAGGGGGCCCACGAGCAGTACTTC.